This TCR beta chain was documented in a study of control samples from healthy donors and cancer patients. Using immunoSEQ multiplex PCR, the repertoire was profiled, and TCRdb retains in-frame clones only, with some absent. In the table there are roughly 150,000 clones, 93% of which are singletons. The CDR3 sequence is 14 residues long. The germline CDR1 and CDR2 sequences are MNHEY and SMNVEV (reference sequence). V dropped 6 bases and J dropped 4 bases, with 15 bases sitting between them. The receptor was isolated from a man aged 50-59 years in good health. The sample was blood. The J gene is TRBJ1-2, the V gene TRBV27; D remains ambiguous. CDR3 region: CASSPTGKFYGYTF. The CDR3 DNA reads as TGTGCCAGCAGCCCGACGGGGAAGTTCTATGGCTACACCTTC.